This T cell receptor beta chain was sequenced for a study of cytomegalovirus exposure and HLA in healthy donors. Background on the study: Findings of an earlier analysis included more than 90 million unique TCR beta sequences from 190 million or so T cells.

As to this clone: Its antigen is not known. One end of the junction does not line up with germline, which may come from a read error. Other DNA sequences in the same sample also yield this CDR3.

With 60 Vbeta and 13 Jbeta primers, the PCR was carried out. Data came from immunoSEQ multiplex PCR; TCRdb stores just in-frame clones and leaves some out. The data show about 160,000 clones, roughly 71% seen once. Overall study findings and caveats: A later analysis found TCR association rates differed by HLA locus, highest for DRB1 and lowest for HLA-C. Some segments of the V type, notably TRBV6-2 and TRBV6-3, were excluded as indistinguishable. The later analysis indicated that the majority of CMV-associated TCR beta chains appeared HLA-restricted.

Germline-derived CDR1 and CDR2 are MNHEY and SMNVEV (reference sequence). This CDR3 has 15 amino acids. This TCR derives from a woman aged 45 to 65 in good health and CMV-seropositive. The chain is built from TRBV27 and TRBJ1-1; no clear D gene. Input material: PBMCs. The CDR3: CASSWSLPPNTEAFF. CDR3 sequence (DNA): TGTGCCAGTAGTTGGTCCCTACCCCCGAACACTGAAGCTTTCTTT.